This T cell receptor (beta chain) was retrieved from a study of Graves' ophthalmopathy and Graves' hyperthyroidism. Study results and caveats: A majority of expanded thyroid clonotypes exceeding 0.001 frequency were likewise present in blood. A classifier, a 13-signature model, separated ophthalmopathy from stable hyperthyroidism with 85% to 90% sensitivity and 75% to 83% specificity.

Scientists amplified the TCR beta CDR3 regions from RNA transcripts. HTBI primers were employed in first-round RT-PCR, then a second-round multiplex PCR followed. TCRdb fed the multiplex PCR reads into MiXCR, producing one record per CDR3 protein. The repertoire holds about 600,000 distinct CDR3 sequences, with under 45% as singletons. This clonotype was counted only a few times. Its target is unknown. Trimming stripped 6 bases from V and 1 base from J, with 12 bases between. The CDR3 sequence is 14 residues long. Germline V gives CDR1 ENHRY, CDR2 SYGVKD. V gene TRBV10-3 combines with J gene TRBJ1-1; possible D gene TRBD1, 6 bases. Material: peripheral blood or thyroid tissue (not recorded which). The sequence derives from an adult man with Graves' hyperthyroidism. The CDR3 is CAIRGQTQNTEAFF. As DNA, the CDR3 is TGTGCCATCAGAGGACAGACCCAGAACACTGAAGCTTTCTTT.